The following is a TCR beta chain sequence with its context. The antigen this receptor binds is unknown. The input lacks base qualities; no much larger clone sits a single base away. One collaborating source in Seattle enrolled patients during active infection and followed them longitudinally through the course of disease. Whole blood was collected in K2EDTA tubes by collaborating institutions according to the institutions' own protocols. For TCRbeta analysis, collaborator samples were shipped as frozen whole blood, as isolated PBMCs, or as DNA extracted from either sample type. The immunoSEQ Assay, a bias-controlled multiplex PCR, was used to amplify TCRbeta CDR3 regions from genomic DNA. The authors' analysis ran thus. The number of nucleated cells in each sample was estimated by amplification of reference gene primers within the assay. To quantify the absolute abundance of each unique TCRbeta CDR3 rearrangement, sequence reads were collapsed and filtered. For each sample, productive Simpson clonality was calculated as the square root of Simpson's diversity index over productive rearrangements. TCRdb obtained this table from immuneACCESS and retained in-frame rearrangements with V and J assigned. These tables miss some clones; where compared with another copy, unresolved V genes account for less than half of the shortfall, and the remainder is unexplained. V, J and clone size were drawn from that table, and D and trimming were deduced from the DNA. For this sample the table gives approximately 300,000 clones, of which 80% to 95% were detected only once. Approximately 6.8% of the sample rests with the top ten.

The data stem from a study of blood T cell repertoires in COVID-19 (dated by TCRdb to the early 2020s). The study in broad terms: Samples covering the acute and convalescent phases of COVID-19 were provided by collaborators in the United States, Italy and Spain. The material from the prospective study consisted of cDNA or gDNA derived from T cells, B-cell-depleted T cells, or PBMCs. The dataset comprised deeply sampled blood TCRbeta repertoires from subjects exposed to, actively infected with, or recovered from COVID-19. The repertoires were made available in a free public database intended to serve as a resource for research on the immune response to SARS-CoV-2. The samples were drawn from two sources: the first 160 participants of the ongoing ImmuneRACE study, and 1,254 subjects contributed by 6 global collaborators. A de-identified subject ID, COVID-19 status, age in years and sex were almost always included in the sample metadata. Where available, HLA class I and class II types were obtained from metadata supplied by the sample provider rather than from assay-based typing.

CDR1 and CDR2, looked up from the germline V gene, are MDHEN and SYDVKM. Cut back by 10 bases and 3 bases, the V and J ends lie 22 bases apart. From cysteine to phenylalanine, the CDR3 is 15 amino acids long. Only the CDR3 region is kept as DNA, spanning 45 bases read in frame from base 1. What the authors observed across the whole study: The amount of clinical and demographic metadata varied by source and participant and was provided uncurated.

Sequenced material: peripheral blood. This TCR came from a woman aged 25 to 39 with COVID-19, enrolled during active disease. Recombination connected TRBV28 to TRBJ2-7; TRBD2 could be the D gene, as 5 bases match. The DNA sequence reads TGTGCCACCCAGTTCCGACGGGATGACGGCTACGAGCAGTACTTC. This sequence encodes CATQFRRDDGYEQYF. Beyond the CDR3, the reference TRBV28 and TRBJ2-7 genes provide the residues; the full variable domain reads: DVKVTQSSRYLVKRTGEKVFLECVQDMDHENMFWYRQDPGLGLRLIYFSYDVKMKEKGDIPEGYSVSREKKERFSLILESASTNQTSMYLCATQFRRDDGYEQYFGPGTRLTVT.